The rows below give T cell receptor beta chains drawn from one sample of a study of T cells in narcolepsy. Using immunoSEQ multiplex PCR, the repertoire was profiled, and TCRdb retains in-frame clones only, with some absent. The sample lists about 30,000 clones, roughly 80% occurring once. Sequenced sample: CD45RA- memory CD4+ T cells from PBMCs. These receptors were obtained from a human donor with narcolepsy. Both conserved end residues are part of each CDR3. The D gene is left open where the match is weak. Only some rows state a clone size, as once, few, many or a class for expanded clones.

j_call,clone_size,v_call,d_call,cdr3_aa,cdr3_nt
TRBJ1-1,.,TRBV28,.,CASSSSFNTYTEAFF,TGTGCCAGCAGTTCGTCCTTCAATACGTACACTGAAGCTTTCTTT
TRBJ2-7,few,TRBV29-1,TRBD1,CSAQVQGAPHEQYF,TGCAGCGCTCAAGTACAGGGGGCGCCCCACGAGCAGTACTTC
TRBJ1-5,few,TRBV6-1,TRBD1,CASSGTVNQPQHF,TGTGCCAGCAGCGGGACAGTCAATCAGCCCCAGCATTTT
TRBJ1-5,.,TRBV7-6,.,CASSLVGNSNQPQHF,TGTGCCAGCAGCTTAGTCGGCAATAGCAATCAGCCCCAGCATTTT
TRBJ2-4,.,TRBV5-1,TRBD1,CASSSHTGGANIQYF,TGCGCCAGCAGCTCGCATACAGGGGGCGCGAACATTCAGTACTTC
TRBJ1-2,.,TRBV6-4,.,CASSWDGGNYGYTF,TGTGCCAGCAGCTGGGACGGTGGGAACTATGGCTACACCTTC
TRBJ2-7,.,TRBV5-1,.,CASSLFNEQYF,TGCGCCAGTAGCTTGTTTAACGAGCAGTACTTC
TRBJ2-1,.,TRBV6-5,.,CASSYRPAYNEQFF,TGTGCCAGCAGTTACAGGCCCGCCTACAATGAGCAGTTCTTC
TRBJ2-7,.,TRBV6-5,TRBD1,CASSYSGTGSSYEQYF,TGTGCCAGCAGTTACTCGGGGACAGGGAGCTCCTACGAGCAGTACTTC
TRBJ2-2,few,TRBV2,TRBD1,CATGTAKGTGELFF,TGTGCCACCGGGACAGCCAAGGGCACCGGGGAGCTGTTTTTT
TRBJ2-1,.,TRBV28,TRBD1,CASTTSNRGNEQFF,TGTGCCAGCACCACCTCTAACAGGGGCAATGAGCAGTTCTTC
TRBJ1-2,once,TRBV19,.,CASSIDLGAYGYTF,TGTGCCAGTAGTATAGATCTGGGGGCCTATGGCTACACCTTC
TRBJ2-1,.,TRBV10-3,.,CAISARRAGNEQFF,TGTGCCATCAGTGCGAGAAGGGCGGGGAATGAGCAGTTCTTC
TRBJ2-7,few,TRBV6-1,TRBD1,CASSGRTGGGGEQYF,TGTGCCAGCAGTGGCCGGACAGGGGGCGGCGGAGAGCAGTACTTC
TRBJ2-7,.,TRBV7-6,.,CASSPLTVSYEQYF,TGTGCCAGCAGCCCCCTGACTGTTTCCTACGAGCAGTACTTC
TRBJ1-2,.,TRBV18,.,CASSQTETYGYTF,TGTGCCAGCTCACAGACAGAGACGTATGGCTACACCTTC
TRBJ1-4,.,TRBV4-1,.,CASSSEGLGGEKLFF,TGCGCCAGCAGTAGCGAAGGTCTTGGGGGTGAAAAACTGTTTTTT
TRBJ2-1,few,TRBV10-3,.,CAGAAGGSNEQFF,TGTGCCGGCGCGGCAGGGGGGTCCAATGAGCAGTTCTTC
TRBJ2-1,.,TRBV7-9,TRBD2,CASSLRSAGGRLGNEQFF,TGTGCCAGCAGCTTACGCTCGGCGGGGGGGCGGTTGGGAAATGAGCAGTTCTTC
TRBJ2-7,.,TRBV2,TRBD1,CASSETSRWDSNEQYF,TGTGCCAGCAGTGAAACGTCCCGTTGGGACAGTAACGAGCAGTACTTC
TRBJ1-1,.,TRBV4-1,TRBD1,CASSQGGQSAFF,TGCGCCAGCAGCCAAGGGGGACAGTCGGCTTTCTTT
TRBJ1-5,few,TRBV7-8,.,CASSLAGQPQHF,TGTGCCAGCAGCTTAGCGGGTCAGCCCCAGCATTTT
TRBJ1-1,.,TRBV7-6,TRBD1,CASSLGTGGNTEAFF,TGTGCCAGCAGCTTAGGGACAGGGGGCAACACTGAAGCTTTCTTT